This is a list of T cell receptor beta chains from one sample in a study of T cell responses to AZD1222 COVID-19 vaccine. Sequencing used immunoSEQ multiplex PCR; TCRdb keeps in-frame clones, though not all of them. Found here are 70,000 to 95,000 clones, under 90% of them singletons; the top ten hold 2.8%. The material sequenced was peripheral blood, taken on day 0 of MenACWY control vaccination. All receptors derive from an adult in good health. Each CDR3 is given with its conserved first and last residue.

TRBJ2-3 | 11 | TRBV11-3 | CASSLPREQYF
TRBJ1-2 | 14 | TRBV2 | CASRGAMGNYGYTF
TRBJ1-4 | 14 | TRBV5-6 | CASSFPGPNEKLFF
TRBJ2-1 | 15 | TRBV11-1 | CASSPLRTSNNEQFF
TRBJ2-5 | 12 | TRBV6-5 | CATGTGKETQYF
TRBJ1-2 | 13 | TRBV6-1 | CASSELGTYGYTF
TRBJ1-2 | 14 | TRBV19 | CASSPVQGAWGYTF
TRBJ1-1 | 12 | TRBV27 | CASSLIGAEAFF
TRBJ1-3 | 16 | TRBV4-3 | CASSQTGGASGNTIYF
TRBJ2-1 | 15 | TRBV6-2/TRBV6-3 | CASSLQRGGQNEQFF
TRBJ1-5 | 15 | TRBV4-1 | CASSRDRDSNQPQHF
TRBJ2-5 | 16 | TRBV7-8 | CASSPLPGGVRETQYF
TRBJ2-5 | 11 | TRBV9 | CASSAKETQYF
TRBJ2-5 | 15 | TRBV30 | CAWRSSGGAVETQYF
TRBJ1-2 | 13 | TRBV28 | CASSLAANYGYTF
TRBJ1-1 | 15 | TRBV2 | CASNDFPTVNTEAFF
TRBJ2-7 | 15 | TRBV13 | CASSLGRSGSYEQYF
TRBJ2-7 | 13 | TRBV5-1 | CASRDRPTYEQYF
TRBJ1-2 | 13 | TRBV27 | CASSPGQGYGYTF
TRBJ1-4 | 18 | TRBV11-2 | CASSLGQSGAWANEKLFF
TRBJ1-4 | 15 | TRBV6-5 | CASGFQTVTNEKLFF
TRBJ1-5 | 16 | TRBV7-9 | CASSLVGGNSNQPQHF
TRBJ2-4 | 12 | TRBV4-1 | CASSQVGNIQYF
TRBJ1-2 | 12 | TRBV30 | CAWSATVYGYTF
TRBJ2-7 | 12 | TRBV19 | CASSIAGREQYF
TRBJ1-5 | 14 | TRBV19 | CASSMGRADQPQHF
TRBJ1-5 | 14 | TRBV6-2/TRBV6-3 | CASSLQGNNQPQHF
TRBJ1-4 | 14 | TRBV2 | CASSLTGGSEKLFF
TRBJ2-3 | 14 | TRBV24-1 | CATQTGTSVDTQYF
TRBJ2-2 | 14 | TRBV27 | CASKGEGLTGELFF
TRBJ1-2 | 12 | TRBV10-3 | CAIEEDSEGYTF
TRBJ1-1 | 14 | TRBV11-3 | CASSLTGGNTEAFF
TRBJ1-6 | 11 | TRBV30 | CAWDRNSPLHF
TRBJ1-2 | 14 | TRBV3-1/TRBV3-2 | CASSQVAGSRGYTF
TRBJ2-4 | 15 | TRBV7-9 | CASSLVAGRSDIQYF
TRBJ1-2 | 13 | TRBV30 | CAWSLGDNYGYTF
TRBJ2-3 | 13 | TRBV29-1 | CSVAGVGTDTQYF
TRBJ1-2 | 14 | TRBV12-5 | CASGLAPGQGSYTF
TRBJ1-2 | 13 | TRBV29-1 | CSVSGTGNYGYTF
TRBJ1-1 | 14 | TRBV10-3 | CAISTGGWNTEAFF
TRBJ2-3 | 17 | TRBV5-1 | CASSALTSGGAKDTQYF
TRBJ2-2 | 17 | TRBV5-6 | CASSWGLAGPGTGELFF
TRBJ1-5 | 15 | TRBV7-2 | CASSLDSGRDQPQHF
TRBJ1-2 | 14 | TRBV28 | CASSLALLDYGYTF